These 10 T cell receptor beta chains were sequenced from one sample in a study of vaccination and CD4 T cells after COVID-19. CD4+ T cells that had been cultured provided DNA sequenced with the Oncomine TCR Beta short-read assay. From the PCR reads, TCRdb called clonotypes with MiXCR, one entry per CDR3 protein. The data contain approximately 20,000 distinct CDR3 sequences, roughly 60% of them singletons. The treatment: roughly 10-day PBMC culture with coronavirus spike peptide pools or control peptides (ViraFEST assay). Antigens of these TCRs are unknown. Sequencing was performed on CD4+ T cells from blood, cultured in vitro, taken before SARS-CoV-2 vaccination. Every receptor here comes from a human donor who received a COVID-19 vaccine.

The chain is built from TRBV15 and TRBJ2-4; possible D gene TRBD1, 5 bases. With 2 bases removed from V and 6 bases from J, the gap between germline ends came to 14 bases. The CDR3 has 15 amino acids. Germline V gene lookup returns CDR1 LNHNV and CDR2 YYDKDF (reference sequence). CDR3 residues: CATSRSQGYGNIQYF. The CDR3 DNA is TGTGCCACCAGCAGATCCCAGGGATACGGAAACATTCAGTACTTC.

This clonotype came up once. This chain connects TRBV6-5 to TRBJ2-7; D ambiguous. This CDR3 region has 15 residues. The V and J ends lost 2 bases and 0 bases respectively, with 11 bases between them. Germline V CDR1 and CDR2: MNHEY, SVGAGI. CDR3 nucleotides: TGTGCCAGCAGTTACGCCGACTCATTCTCCTACGAGCAGTACTTC. Its protein product is CASSYADSFSYEQYF.

The chain is built from TRBV30 and TRBJ2-3, with TRBD2 matching 7 bases. The CDR3 is 15 amino acids. Germline values: CDR1 GTSNPN, CDR2 SVGIG (reference sequence). V dropped 2 bases and J dropped 2; count of bases not matched to a gene: 7. The CDR3 is CAWSRGVGNTDTQYF. For the CDR3, the DNA is TGTGCCTGGAGTCGGGGGGTGGGTAACACAGATACGCAGTATTTT.

This clonotype was counted between two and nine times. The rearrangement joins TRBV6-1 to TRBJ1-2; D not certain. Germline lookup yields CDR1 MNHNS and CDR2 SASEGT. V lost 7 bases, J lost 4 bases, and 10 bases lay in between. This CDR3 is 12 amino acids long. The CDR3 sequence: CASTRTTYGYTF. CDR3 nucleotides: TGTGCCAGCACCCGAACAACCTATGGCTACACCTTC.

The rearrangement links TRBV5-1 to TRBJ1-2, with TRBD1 as a possible D gene (6 bases). Trimming took off 4 bases at V and 1 base at J, with 11 bases between the two ends. The CDR3 totals 14 residues. Germline assignment: CDR1 SGHRS and CDR2 YFSETQ. The CDR3, as DNA: TGCGCCAGCAGCCCGACAGGTATTAACTATGGCTACACCTTC. It yields the protein CASSPTGINYGYTF.

This clonotype was seen more than once but under ten times. V usage is TRBV7-9 and J usage is TRBJ1-5, with 9 positions matching TRBD1. The V gene end was trimmed by 2 bases and the J gene end by 3 bases; junction bases not matched to a gene: 2. This CDR3 is built from 15 residues. CDR1 and CDR2 from the germline V gene are SEHNR and FQNEAQ (reference sequence). The DNA for the CDR3 is TGTGCCAGCAGCTTAACAGGGGGCCCCAATCAGCCCCAGCATTTT. This translates into CASSLTGGPNQPQHF.

The chain combines TRBV4-2 with TRBJ2-7, with a weak D call TRBD1 (6 bases). V was shortened by 1 base and J by 5 bases, with 15 bases between the two germline ends. Germline lookup yields CDR1 LGHNA and CDR2 YNFKEQ. The CDR3 length is 15 residues. The CDR3 bases are TGTGCCAGCAGCCAAGGGGGGCAGGGGTACAACGAGCAGTACTTC. The encoded protein is CASSQGGQGYNEQYF.

This clonotype was counted only a few times. The gene calls are TRBV10-1 and TRBJ1-1; 9 bases are shared with TRBD1. The CDR3 runs 15 residues. Trimming cost V 6 bases and J 4 bases; bases outside gene matches: 9. The V gene's germline CDR1 is WNHNN and CDR2 SYGVQD (reference sequence). The CDR3 region has the DNA TGCGCCAGCAGCGCCGGGACAGGGATTTTCACTGAAGCTTTCTTT. Protein product: CASSAGTGIFTEAFF.

The V and J genes are TRBV28 and TRBJ1-6, with D possibly TRBD1 on 6 matching bases. CDR1 and CDR2 (germline): MDHEN, SYDVKM. This CDR3 is built from 15 residues. V gave up 4 bases and J gave up 9 bases, with 16 bases separating them. The CDR3 is CASSSPTGKGSPLHF. CDR3 DNA: TGTGCCAGCAGTTCGCCCACAGGGAAGGGTTCACCCCTCCACTTT.

The chain combines TRBV6-5 with TRBJ1-6, with D hard to call. This CDR3 spans 16 amino acids. Trimming stripped 2 bases from V and 6 bases from J, with 14 bases between. CDR1 is MNHEY and CDR2 is SVGAGI in the germline V gene. The chain's CDR3 is CASSYPISRFNSPLHF. In DNA form, the CDR3 reads TGTGCCAGCAGTTACCCCATTTCACGATTTAATTCACCCCTCCACTTT.